One sample yielded the 26 T cell receptor beta chains listed below, sequenced in a study of cytomegalovirus exposure and HLA in healthy donors (dated by TCRdb to the late 2010s). Receptor libraries were prepared by the immunoSEQ multiplex PCR assay. A mixture of 60 forward primers for TCR Vbeta segments and 13 reverse primers for TCR Jbeta segments was used in the multiplex PCR. In its TCRdb copy, this immuneACCESS table keeps in-frame sequences only and misses some clones. Where compared with another copy, unresolved V genes explain less than half of these, and the others have no known cause. For this sample there are approximately 140,000 clones; about 81% appear just once. The ten largest clones add up to 5.5% to 7% of the sample. The sample was PBMCs. The receptors come from a middle-aged woman in good health and CMV-seropositive.

The chain joins TRBV5-8 to TRBJ1-5; weak D call: TRBD1 (5 bases). Per germline, CDR1 SGHTS and CDR2 YDEGEE. Between the trimmed V and J ends, which lost 4 bases and 6 bases, there was a span of 11 bases. CDR3 length: 13 residues. The CDR3 loop reads CASSTRQFQPQHF. For the CDR3, the DNA is TGTGCCAGCAGCACCAGACAGTTTCAGCCCCAGCATTTT.

A single count supports this clone. The V call is TRBV21-1, the J call TRBJ2-5; the table's TRBD1 call for D was not verified on the DNA. TRBV21-1 represents a pseudogene. The CDR3 extends over 15 amino acids. The CDR3 protein is CASSQMVTVQETQYF. The CDR3 nucleotides are TGTGCCAGCAGCCAGATGGTAACCGTACAAGAGACCCAGTACTTC.

This clone showed up just a few times. V gene TRBV11-2 combines with J gene TRBJ1-1, with D unclear. V lost 1 base to trimming and J lost 10 bases, with 10 bases between them. The CDR3 loop spans 12 amino acids. Per germline, CDR1 SGHAT and CDR2 FQNNGV. Here the CDR3 DNA reads TGTGCCAGCAGCTTAGCCGCACTCGGAGCTTTCTTT. It encodes CASSLAALGAFF.

The V and J genes are TRBV28 and TRBJ1-2, with 7 bases lining up with TRBD1. CDR1 and CDR2 (germline): MDHEN, SYDVKM. The CDR3 totals 15 residues. The J segment lost 2 bases and the V segment lost 7 bases, leaving 10 bases of the junction unmatched. The CDR3 is CASKAQGRINYGYTF. CDR3 sequence (DNA): TGTGCCAGCAAGGCACAGGGGCGAATCAACTATGGCTACACCTTC.

The genes are TRBV6-1 and TRBJ2-5; 10 bases map to TRBD2. Germline V gene lookup returns CDR1 MNHNS and CDR2 SASEGT. The CDR3 length is 18 residues. V lost 0 bases and J lost 5; bases outside the gene matches: 12. The DNA of the CDR3 is TGTGCCAGCAGTGAAGCGTTTATAAGCGGGGGGGCGAGGGAGACCCAGTACTTC. Amino acid sequence: CASSEAFISGGARETQYF.

CDR3 loop: CATVDRGGEAFF. As DNA, the CDR3 is TGTGCCACTGTAGACAGGGGTGGAGAAGCTTTCTTT. The rearrangement joins TRBV19 to TRBJ1-1; 8 positions agree with TRBD1. The CDR3 has 12 residues. V was pared by 10 bases and J by 8 bases, with 9 bases of the junction left unmatched. Germline CDR1 and CDR2: LNHDA and SQIVND (reference sequence).

The J gene is TRBJ1-2, the V gene TRBV9; 9 nucleotides agree with TRBD1. Trimming removed 3 bases from V and 7 bases from J; junction bases left unmatched: 1. The CDR3 covers 12 residues. Germline CDR1 SGDLS, CDR2 YYNGEE. The DNA for the CDR3 is TGTGCCAGCAGCGGGGACAGGGTTGGCTACACCTTC. Its translation: CASSGDRVGYTF.

As DNA, the CDR3 is TGTGCCAGCAGTCCAACGACAGGGTTCACCGGGGAGCTGTTTTTT. Encoded protein: CASSPTTGFTGELFF. The genes are TRBV2 and TRBJ2-2; the match to TRBD1 covers 7 bases. The CDR3 is made up of 15 amino acids. Germline CDR1 is SNHLY and CDR2 is FYNNEI. After removal of 5 bases from V and 4 bases from J, the junction contained 7 bases not matched to a gene.

The rearrangement links TRBV11-2 to TRBJ1-1; D not certain. The CDR3 runs to 14 residues. Germline assignment: CDR1 SGHAT and CDR2 FQNNGV. Trimming left V 1 base short and J 6 bases short, with 12 bases between. CDR3 sequence reads: CASSLGSGGSEAFF. CDR3 bases: TGTGCCAGCAGCTTAGGGTCAGGCGGGTCTGAAGCTTTCTTT.

This clone was counted once. V gene TRBV15 combines with J gene TRBJ1-1, with 7 bases fitting TRBD1. The length of the CDR3 is 14 residues. Trimming cost V 5 bases and J 0 bases; bases outside gene matches: 3. Germline V lookup: CDR1 LNHNV, CDR2 YYDKDF (reference sequence). The CDR3 is CATSHDRVNTEAFF. Written as DNA, the CDR3 is TGTGCCACCAGCCACGACAGGGTGAACACTGAAGCTTTCTTT.

This sequence joins TRBV28 and TRBJ2-7; weak D call: TRBD1 (5 bases). The CDR3 spans 15 residues. Germline CDR1 MDHEN, CDR2 SYDVKM. Between the trimmed V and J ends, which lost 2 bases and 4 bases, there was a span of 15 bases. The CDR3 nucleotides are TGTGCCAGCAGTTTAGAGAGGCAGGGTAGGTACGAGCAGTACTTC. This encodes CASSLERQGRYEQYF. The full variable domain, rest sourced from reference TRBV28 and TRBJ2-7, is DVKVTQSSRYLVKRTGEKVFLECVQDMDHENMFWYRQDPGLGLRLIYFSYDVKMKEKGDIPEGYSVSREKKERFSLILESASTNQTSMYLCASSLERQGRYEQYFGPGTRLTVT.

The rearrangement joins TRBV29-1 to TRBJ2-3; weak D call: TRBD1 (6 bases). Trimming took off 6 bases at V and 6 bases at J, with 10 bases between the two ends. The CDR3 loop spans 11 amino acids. Germline values: CDR1 SQVTM, CDR2 ANQGSEA. The CDR3, as DNA: TGCAGCGTGGGGGCCCCCGATACGCAGTATTTT. Amino acids: CSVGAPDTQYF.

This chain connects TRBV15 to TRBJ2-2, with 7 bases identical to TRBD1. With 2 bases clipped from V and 4 bases from J, the junction kept 10 bases outside the gene matches. Germline CDR1 reads LNHNV; CDR2 reads YYDKDF (reference sequence). This CDR3 spans 17 amino acids. The DNA of the CDR3 is TGTGCCACCAGCAGACCTCGGGACAGAGGATTCACCGGGGAGCTGTTTTTT. It yields the protein CATSRPRDRGFTGELFF. The variable domain in full, completed from reference TRBV15 and TRBJ2-2, reads DAMVIQNPRYQVTQFGKPVTLSCSQTLNHNVMYWYQQKSSQAPKLLFHYYDKDFNNEADTPDNFQSRRPNTSFCFLDIRSPGLGDTAMYLCATSRPRDRGFTGELFFGEGSRLTVL.

The rearrangement links TRBV5-6 to TRBJ2-3; 8 bases are a match to TRBD2. The germline V gene has CDR1 SGHDT and CDR2 YYEEEE. This CDR3 comprises 17 residues. V dropped 7 bases and J dropped 0; count of bases not matched to a gene: 13. Written as DNA, the CDR3 is TGTGCCAGCGGGCCTAGCGGGTTAGACCTTAGCACAGATACGCAGTATTTT. The encoded protein is CASGPSGLDLSTDTQYF.

CDR3 in amino acids: CASSMVSEDYEQYF. CDR3 coding DNA: TGTGCCAGTAGTATGGTCTCAGAAGACTACGAGCAGTACTTC. The chain is built from TRBV19 and TRBJ2-7; D gene uncertain. This CDR3 has 14 amino acids. Trimming stripped 3 bases from V and 3 bases from J, with 12 bases between. Germline-derived CDR1 and CDR2 are LNHDA and SQIVND (reference sequence).

The chain combines TRBV30 with TRBJ1-5, with 8 bases that match TRBD1. J lost 6 bases, V lost 0 bases, and 10 bases had no gene match. This CDR3 comprises 16 residues. In germline, CDR1 is GTSNPN, CDR2 SVGIG (reference sequence). CDR3 residues: CAWSVRAGGLGQPQHF. CDR3 in DNA: TGTGCCTGGAGTGTAAGGGCAGGGGGCTTGGGTCAGCCCCAGCATTTT.

The chain is built from TRBV5-6 and TRBJ1-4; D is perhaps TRBD1 (5 bases). Trimming left V 5 bases short and J 4 bases short, with 12 bases between. The CDR3 covers 14 residues. CDR1 SGHDT and CDR2 YYEEEE come from the germline V gene. The CDR3 loop reads CASRTGTDNEKLFF. The CDR3 DNA reads as TGTGCCAGCAGGACCGGGACTGATAATGAAAAACTGTTTTTT.

This clone was seen a single time. This chain joins TRBV6-1 and TRBJ1-2, with TRBD1 identical over 9 bases. V lost 5 bases and J lost 5; bases outside the gene matches: 9. The germline V gene encodes CDR1 MNHNS and CDR2 SASEGT. CDR3 size: 15 residues. CDR3 sequence: CASSWTTGQGYGYTF. The DNA of the CDR3 is TGTGCCAGCAGTTGGACCACGGGACAGGGATATGGCTACACCTTC.

This clone was seen once. V gene TRBV19 combines with J gene TRBJ1-5, with TRBD1 matching 9 bases. The V gene's germline CDR1 is LNHDA and CDR2 SQIVND (reference sequence). This CDR3 region has 16 residues. V trimming: 5 bases; J trimming: 2 bases; junction bases outside the gene matches: 7. DNA for the CDR3: TGTGCCAGTAGTCTACAGGGGGCGCGGGGCAATCAGCCCCAGCATTTT. Encoded protein: CASSLQGARGNQPQHF.

The chain carries TRBV9 and TRBJ1-1, with 9 bases matching TRBD1. There are 15 residues in the CDR3. From germline, CDR1 is SGDLS and CDR2 YYNGEE. Losses at the gene ends were 3 bases for V and 8 bases for J; bases not matched to a gene: 11. The CDR3 protein is CASSATTGGSIEAFF. DNA for the CDR3: TGTGCCAGCAGCGCCACTACAGGGGGCTCCATCGAAGCTTTCTTT.

The J gene is TRBJ2-1, the V gene TRBV2; D gene unclear. CDR3 length: 12 residues. Germline V CDR1 and CDR2: SNHLY, FYNNEI. V lost 6 bases and J 13 bases, leaving 16 bases between the germline ends. CDR3 sequence reads: CASSPQPSGQFF. The CDR3 DNA follows: TGTGCCAGCAGCCCACAACCTAGTGGACAGTTCTTC.

CDR3 protein: CAHRGEDGTQYF. The DNA for the CDR3 is TGTGCCCACAGGGGTGAGGACGGGACCCAGTACTTC. The chain couples TRBV2 to TRBJ2-5, with TRBD1 matching over 7 bases. The CDR3 is 12 amino acids. V lost 11 bases and J lost 7; bases outside the gene matches: 10. Per the germline V gene, CDR1 is SNHLY and CDR2 is FYNNEI.

This clone occurred once. This chain joins TRBV19 and TRBJ1-1, with TRBD1 matching 8 bases. The CDR3 has 13 amino acids. The V segment lost 6 bases and the J segment 2 bases; nucleotides outside the gene matches: 2. Germline CDR1 reads LNHDA; CDR2 reads SQIVND (reference sequence). CDR3 nucleotides: TGTGCCAGTAGGGACAGGGTTAACACTGAAGCTTTCTTT. It codes for CASRDRVNTEAFF.

This CDR3 is CASSLYGSQETQYF. Written as DNA, the CDR3 is TGTGCCAGCAGCTTATACGGGAGCCAAGAGACCCAGTACTTC. The rearrangement links TRBV7-2 to TRBJ2-5, with D tentatively TRBD2 (6 bases). Germline CDR1 is SGHTA and CDR2 is FQGNSA. The CDR3 extends over 14 amino acids. Trimming cost V 2 bases and J 1 base, with 8 bases left between them.

The chain employs TRBV19 and TRBJ2-3; the D gene is possibly TRBD1 (6 bases). The CDR3 covers 15 residues. Per the germline V gene, CDR1 is LNHDA and CDR2 is SQIVND (reference sequence). V was trimmed by 5 bases and J by 2 bases, leaving 14 bases between them. CDR3 protein: CASSLQGHPTDTQYF. The DNA of the CDR3 is TGTGCCAGTAGTTTACAGGGCCACCCCACAGATACGCAGTATTTT.

The V gene is TRBV28, the J gene TRBJ2-3, with a weak D call TRBD2 (6 bases). V was cut by 6 bases and J by 0 bases, with 13 bases left in between. The CDR3 is 15 amino acids. CDR1 and CDR2 (germline): MDHEN, SYDVKM. The chain's CDR3 is CASSQSGFSTDTQYF. The DNA of the CDR3 is TGTGCCAGCAGCCAGAGCGGGTTTAGCACAGATACGCAGTATTTT.